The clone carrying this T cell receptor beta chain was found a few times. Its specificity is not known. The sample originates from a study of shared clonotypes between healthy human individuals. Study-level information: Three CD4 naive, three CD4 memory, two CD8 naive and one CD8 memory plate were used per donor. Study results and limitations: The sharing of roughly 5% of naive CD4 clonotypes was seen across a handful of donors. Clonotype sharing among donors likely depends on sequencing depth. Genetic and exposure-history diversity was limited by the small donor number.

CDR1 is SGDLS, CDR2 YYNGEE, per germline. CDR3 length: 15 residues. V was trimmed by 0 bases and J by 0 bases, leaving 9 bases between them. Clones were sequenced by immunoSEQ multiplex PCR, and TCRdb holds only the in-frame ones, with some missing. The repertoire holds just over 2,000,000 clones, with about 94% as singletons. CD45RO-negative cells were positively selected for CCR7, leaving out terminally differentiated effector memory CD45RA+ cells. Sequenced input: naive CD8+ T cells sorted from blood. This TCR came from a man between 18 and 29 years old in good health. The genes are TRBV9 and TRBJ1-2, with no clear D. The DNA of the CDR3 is TGTGCCAGCAGCGTAGCTCCGTTAGCTAACTATGGCTACACCTTC. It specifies CASSVAPLANYGYTF.